This TCR beta chain was observed in a study of OX40 agonist ivuxolimab in advanced cancers. Study-level background: Ivuxolimab is an agonistic anti-OX40 (CD134) antibody, and patients were treated with it.

Comments on this clone: Its matching antigen is unknown.

This table comes from immunoSEQ multiplex PCR, and its TCRdb copy is limited to in-frame clones, with some not included. The profile shows approximately 70,000 clones, more than 70% of them singletons. Autoimmune disease history or systemic immunosuppression disqualified patients. This CDR3 contains 15 residues. V was shortened by 0 bases and J by 7 bases, with 13 bases between the two germline ends. The V gene's germline CDR1 is SGHAT and CDR2 FQNNGV. Study-wide points: Normalized T-cell clonal expansion was also low in some nonresponders.

Material: CD4+ or CD8+ T cells sorted from blood, obtained in a trial of the OX40 agonist ivuxolimab. The sequence was obtained from an adult with an advanced solid tumor such as melanoma, head and neck, liver or kidney cancer. This chain links TRBV11-2 with TRBJ1-5; the D gene is possibly TRBD1 (5 bases). The CDR3 here is CASSLDMGGYQPQHF. The DNA of the CDR3 is TGTGCCAGCAGCTTAGATATGGGGGGGTACCAGCCCCAGCATTTT.